Detailed here is one T cell receptor beta chain. Hyperthyroidism was considered stable when no ophthalmopathy appeared within 18 months of follow-up. TCR beta CDR3 regions were amplified from RNA transcripts. Scientists carried out first-round RT-PCR using HTBI primers and then a second-round multiplex PCR. TCRdb re-called the multiplex PCR reads with MiXCR, one entry per CDR3 protein. The sample records just over 400,000 distinct CDR3 sequences, roughly 20% being singletons. This sample is drawn from a study of Graves' ophthalmopathy and Graves' hyperthyroidism. The receptor comes from a woman between 18 and 30 years old with stable Graves' hyperthyroidism. The sample taken for sequencing was peripheral blood.

Here the CDR3 reads CASSYGQPEAFF. CDR3 coding DNA: TGTGCCAGCAGCTACGGACAGCCTGAAGCTTTCTTT. The chain recombines TRBV7-2 with TRBJ1-1; the D gene is possibly TRBD1 (6 bases). V lost 4 bases and J lost 6, with 9 bases in between. The CDR3 runs to 12 residues. Germline CDR1 is SGHTA and CDR2 is FQGNSA.